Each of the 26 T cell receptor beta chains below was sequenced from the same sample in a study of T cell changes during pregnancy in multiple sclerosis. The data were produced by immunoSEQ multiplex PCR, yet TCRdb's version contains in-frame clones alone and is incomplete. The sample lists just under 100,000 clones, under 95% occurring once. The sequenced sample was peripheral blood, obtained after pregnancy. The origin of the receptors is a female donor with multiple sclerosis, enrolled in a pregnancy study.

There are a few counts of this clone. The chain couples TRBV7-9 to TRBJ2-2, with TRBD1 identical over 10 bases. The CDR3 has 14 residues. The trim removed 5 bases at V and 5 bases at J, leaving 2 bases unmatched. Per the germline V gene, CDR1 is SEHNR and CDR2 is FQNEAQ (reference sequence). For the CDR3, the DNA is TGTGCCAGCAGCACGGGACAGGGGACCGGGGAGCTGTTTTTT. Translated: CASSTGQGTGELFF.

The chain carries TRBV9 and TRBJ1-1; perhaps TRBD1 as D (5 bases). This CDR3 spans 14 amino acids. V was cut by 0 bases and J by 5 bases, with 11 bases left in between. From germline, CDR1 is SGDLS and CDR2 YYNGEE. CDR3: CASSVGDSRTEAFF. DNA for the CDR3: TGTGCCAGCAGCGTAGGGGACTCTCGGACTGAAGCTTTCTTT.

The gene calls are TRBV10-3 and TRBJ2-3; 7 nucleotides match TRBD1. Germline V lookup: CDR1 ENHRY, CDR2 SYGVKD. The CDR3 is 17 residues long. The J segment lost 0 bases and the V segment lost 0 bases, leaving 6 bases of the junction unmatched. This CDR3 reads CAISESIQGRSTDTQYF. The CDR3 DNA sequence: TGTGCCATCAGTGAGTCGATACAGGGGCGGAGCACAGATACGCAGTATTTT.

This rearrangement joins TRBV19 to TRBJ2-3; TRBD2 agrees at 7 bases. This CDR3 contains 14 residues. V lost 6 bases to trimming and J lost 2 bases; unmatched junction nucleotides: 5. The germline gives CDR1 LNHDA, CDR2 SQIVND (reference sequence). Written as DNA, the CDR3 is TGTGCCAGTAGCCCTCTAGCGGTCACAGATACGCAGTATTTT. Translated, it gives CASSPLAVTDTQYF.

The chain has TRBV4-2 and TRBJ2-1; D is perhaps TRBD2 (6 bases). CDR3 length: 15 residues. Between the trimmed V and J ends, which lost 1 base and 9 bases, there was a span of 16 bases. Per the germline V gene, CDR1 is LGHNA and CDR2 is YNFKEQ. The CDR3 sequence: CASSQASEGLSEQFF. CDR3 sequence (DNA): TGTGCCAGCAGCCAAGCTTCGGAGGGCCTCAGTGAGCAGTTCTTC.

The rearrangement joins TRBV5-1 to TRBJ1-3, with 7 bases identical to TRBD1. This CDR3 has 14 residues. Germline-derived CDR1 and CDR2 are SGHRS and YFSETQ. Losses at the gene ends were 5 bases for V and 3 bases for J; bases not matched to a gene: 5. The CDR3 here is CASRVGDSGNTIYF. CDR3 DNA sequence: TGCGCCAGCAGGGTTGGGGACAGTGGAAACACCATATATTTT.

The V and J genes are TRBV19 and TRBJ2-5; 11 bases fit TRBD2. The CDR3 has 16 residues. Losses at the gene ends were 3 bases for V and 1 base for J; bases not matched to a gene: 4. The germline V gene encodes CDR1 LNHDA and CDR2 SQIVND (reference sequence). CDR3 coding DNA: TGTGCCAGTAGTATGGCCGGGACTAGCGGCCAAGAGACCCAGTACTTC. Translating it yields CASSMAGTSGQETQYF.

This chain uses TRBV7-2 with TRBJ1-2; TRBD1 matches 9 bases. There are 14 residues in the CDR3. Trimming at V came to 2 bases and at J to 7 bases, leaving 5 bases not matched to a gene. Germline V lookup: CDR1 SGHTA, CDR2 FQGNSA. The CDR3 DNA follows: TGTGCCAGCAGCTTAACGATGGGACAGGGTGGCTACACCTTC. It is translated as CASSLTMGQGGYTF.

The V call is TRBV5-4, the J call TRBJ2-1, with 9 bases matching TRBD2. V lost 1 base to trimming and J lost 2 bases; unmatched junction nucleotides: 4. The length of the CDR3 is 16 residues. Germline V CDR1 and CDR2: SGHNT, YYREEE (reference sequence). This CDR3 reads CASSLSGGRAYNEQFF. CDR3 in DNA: TGTGCCAGCAGCTTGTCGGGCGGGAGGGCCTACAATGAGCAGTTCTTC.

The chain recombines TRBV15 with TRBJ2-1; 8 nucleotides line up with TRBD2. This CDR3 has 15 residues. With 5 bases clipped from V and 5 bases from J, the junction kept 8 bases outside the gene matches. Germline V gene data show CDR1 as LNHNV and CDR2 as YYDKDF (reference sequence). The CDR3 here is CATSQDSGTHNEQFF. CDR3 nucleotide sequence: TGTGCCACCAGCCAGGATAGCGGGACTCACAATGAGCAGTTCTTC.

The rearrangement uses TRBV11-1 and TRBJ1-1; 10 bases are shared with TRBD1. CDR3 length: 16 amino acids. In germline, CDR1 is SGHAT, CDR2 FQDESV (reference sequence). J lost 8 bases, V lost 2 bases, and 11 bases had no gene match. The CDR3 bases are TGTGCCAGCAGCTTAACGGGACAGGGGCGACGGGTGGAAGCTTTCTTT. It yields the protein CASSLTGQGRRVEAFF.

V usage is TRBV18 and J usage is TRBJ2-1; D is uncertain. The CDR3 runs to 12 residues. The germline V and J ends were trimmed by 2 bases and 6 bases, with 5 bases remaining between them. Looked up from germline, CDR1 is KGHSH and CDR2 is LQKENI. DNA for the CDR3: TGTGCCAGCTCACCAGAGGTCAATGAGCAGTTCTTC. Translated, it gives CASSPEVNEQFF.

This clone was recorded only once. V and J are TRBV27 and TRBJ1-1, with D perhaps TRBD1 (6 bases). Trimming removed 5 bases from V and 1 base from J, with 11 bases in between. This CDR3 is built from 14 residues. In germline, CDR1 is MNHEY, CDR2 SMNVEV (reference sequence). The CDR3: CASSTHRENTEAFF. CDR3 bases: TGTGCCAGCAGTACCCACAGGGAGAACACTGAAGCTTTCTTT.

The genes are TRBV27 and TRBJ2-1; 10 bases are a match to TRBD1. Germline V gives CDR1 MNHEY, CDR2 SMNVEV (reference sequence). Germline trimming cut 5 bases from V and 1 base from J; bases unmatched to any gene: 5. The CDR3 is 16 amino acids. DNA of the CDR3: TGTGCCAGCAGTCCGGACAGGGGGGAGTCCTACAATGAGCAGTTCTTC. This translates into CASSPDRGESYNEQFF.

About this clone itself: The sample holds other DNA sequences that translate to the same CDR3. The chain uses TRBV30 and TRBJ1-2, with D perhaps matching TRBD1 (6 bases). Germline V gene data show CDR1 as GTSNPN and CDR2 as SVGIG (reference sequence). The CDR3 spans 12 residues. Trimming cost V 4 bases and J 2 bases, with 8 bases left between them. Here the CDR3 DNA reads TGTGCCTGGACTACAGGGAACTATGGCTACACCTTC. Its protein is CAWTTGNYGYTF.

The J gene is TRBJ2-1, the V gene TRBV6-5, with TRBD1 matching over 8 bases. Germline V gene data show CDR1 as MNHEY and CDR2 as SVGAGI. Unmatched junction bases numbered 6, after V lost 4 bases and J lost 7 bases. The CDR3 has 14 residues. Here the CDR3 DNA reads TGTGCCAGCAGTTCGACAGGGGCGGCGAATGAGCAGTTCTTC. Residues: CASSSTGAANEQFF.

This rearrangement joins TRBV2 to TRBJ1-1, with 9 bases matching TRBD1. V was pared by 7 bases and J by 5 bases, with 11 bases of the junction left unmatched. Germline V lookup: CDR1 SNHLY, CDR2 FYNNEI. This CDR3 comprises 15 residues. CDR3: CASTSLDRGGTEAFF. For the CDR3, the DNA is TGTGCCAGCACCTCGTTGGACAGGGGTGGTACTGAAGCTTTCTTT.

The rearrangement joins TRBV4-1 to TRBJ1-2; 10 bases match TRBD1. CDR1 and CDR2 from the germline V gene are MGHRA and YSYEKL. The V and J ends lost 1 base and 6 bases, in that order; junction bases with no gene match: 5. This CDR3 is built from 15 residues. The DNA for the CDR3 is TGCGCCAGCAGCCAAGCCCGGACAGGGGGTGATGGCTACACCTTC. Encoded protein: CASSQARTGGDGYTF.

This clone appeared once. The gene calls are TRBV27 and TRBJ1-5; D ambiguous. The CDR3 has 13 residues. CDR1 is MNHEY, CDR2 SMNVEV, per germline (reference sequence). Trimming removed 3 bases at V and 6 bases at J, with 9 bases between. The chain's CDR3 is CASSFDITQPQHF. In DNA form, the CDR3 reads TGTGCCAGCAGTTTTGACATCACTCAGCCCCAGCATTTT.

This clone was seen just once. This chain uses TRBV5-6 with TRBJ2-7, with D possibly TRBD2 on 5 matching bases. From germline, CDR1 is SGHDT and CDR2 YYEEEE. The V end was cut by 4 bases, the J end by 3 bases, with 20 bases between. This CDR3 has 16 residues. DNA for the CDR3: TGTGCCAGCAGCCCTAACCTTCTCCTAAGCGGCTACGAGCAGTACTTC. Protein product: CASSPNLLLSGYEQYF.

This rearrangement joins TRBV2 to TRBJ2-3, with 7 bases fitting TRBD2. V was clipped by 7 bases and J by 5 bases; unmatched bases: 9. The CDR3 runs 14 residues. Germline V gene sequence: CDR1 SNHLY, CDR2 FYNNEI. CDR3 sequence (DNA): TGTGCCAGCAAGAGGGAGGGCCCGGGAGATACGCAGTATTTT. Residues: CASKREGPGDTQYF.

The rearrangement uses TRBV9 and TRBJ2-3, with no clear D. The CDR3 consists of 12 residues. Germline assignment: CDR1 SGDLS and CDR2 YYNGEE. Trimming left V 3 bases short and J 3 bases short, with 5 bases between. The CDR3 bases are TGTGCCAGCAGCGATCCAACAGATACGCAGTATTTT. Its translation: CASSDPTDTQYF.

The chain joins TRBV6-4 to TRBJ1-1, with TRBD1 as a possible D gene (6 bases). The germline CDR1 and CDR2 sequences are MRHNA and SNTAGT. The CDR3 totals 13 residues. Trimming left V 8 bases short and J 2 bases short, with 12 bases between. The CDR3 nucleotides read TGTGCCAGCTCCCGGACAGATAACACTGAAGCTTTCTTT. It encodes CASSRTDNTEAFF.

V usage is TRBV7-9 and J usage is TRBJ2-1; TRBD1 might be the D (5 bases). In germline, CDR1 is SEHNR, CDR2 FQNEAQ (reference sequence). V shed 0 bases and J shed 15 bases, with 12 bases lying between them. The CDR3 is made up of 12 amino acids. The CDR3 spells CASSLALGHSFF. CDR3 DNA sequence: TGTGCCAGCAGCTTAGCGCTCGGACACTCGTTCTTC.

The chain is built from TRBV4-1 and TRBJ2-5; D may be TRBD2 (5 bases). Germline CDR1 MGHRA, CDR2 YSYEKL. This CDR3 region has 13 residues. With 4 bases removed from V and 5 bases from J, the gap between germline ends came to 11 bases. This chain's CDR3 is CASSLSAGETQYF. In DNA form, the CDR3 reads TGCGCCAGCAGCCTCTCGGCGGGCGAGACCCAGTACTTC.

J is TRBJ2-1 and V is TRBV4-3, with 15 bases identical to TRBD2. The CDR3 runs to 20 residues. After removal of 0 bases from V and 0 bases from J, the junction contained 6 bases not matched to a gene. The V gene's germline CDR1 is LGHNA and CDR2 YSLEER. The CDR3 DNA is TGCGCCAGCAGCCAAGAAGGGACTAGCGGGAGGTCAAGCTCCTACAATGAGCAGTTCTTC. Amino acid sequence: CASSQEGTSGRSSSYNEQFF.